The 5 T cell receptor beta chains in this list originate from one sample, sequenced in a study of T cell responses to AZD1222 COVID-19 vaccine. Repertoires were generated with immunoSEQ multiplex PCR, while TCRdb's copy carries only in-frame clones and drops some. This table has around 150,000 clones, 85% to 95% appearing once. Here the sequenced sample was peripheral blood, taken on day 0 of AZD1222 vaccination. Every receptor here comes from an adult in good health.

The chain joins TRBV18 to TRBJ2-3, with D perhaps being TRBD1 or TRBD2 (5 bases each). Germline values: CDR1 KGHSH, CDR2 LQKENI. The CDR3 has 15 amino acids. V was pared by 3 bases and J by 0 bases, with 10 bases between. CDR3 bases: TGTGCCAGCTCACCGTTCCGGGACAGCACAGATACGCAGTATTTT. This translates into CASSPFRDSTDTQYF.

This chain uses TRBV11-3 with TRBJ1-2; D is ambiguous. The CDR3 consists of 11 residues. Per germline, CDR1 SGHNT and CDR2 YENEEA. Deletions cut 1 base from V and 6 bases from J, with 3 bases between. The CDR3 loop reads CASSLVHGYTF. In nucleotides, the CDR3 is TGTGCCAGCAGCTTAGTCCATGGCTACACCTTC.

The V call is TRBV27, the J call TRBJ1-5, with 7 bases identical to TRBD1. V lost 5 bases and J lost 9; bases outside the gene matches: 19. The CDR3 is 17 amino acids. Germline V gives CDR1 MNHEY, CDR2 SMNVEV (reference sequence). The CDR3 DNA reads as TGTGCCAGCAGTCATTCGACAGGGCCCAACATGAACTCGCCCCAGCATTTT. Protein: CASSHSTGPNMNSPQHF.

The chain carries TRBV5-6 and TRBJ2-1; D is unclear. Trimming took off 2 bases at V and 10 bases at J, with 16 bases between the two ends. This CDR3 spans 14 amino acids. CDR1 is SGHDT, CDR2 YYEEEE, per germline. This chain's CDR3 is CASSFLGILGEQFF. The CDR3 nucleotides read TGTGCCAGCAGCTTTTTGGGGATTCTAGGGGAGCAGTTCTTC.

The genes are TRBV30 and TRBJ1-1; D remains ambiguous. This CDR3 has 16 residues. The ends were cut back, 6 bases at V and 0 bases at J, with 20 bases in the middle. Germline loops: CDR1 GTSNPN, CDR2 SVGIG (reference sequence). The CDR3 loop reads CACRPFLLGLNTEAFF. In DNA form, the CDR3 reads TGTGCCTGCAGACCATTTCTTCTTGGCTTGAACACTGAAGCTTTCTTT. The entire variable domain, with the rest obtained from reference TRBV30 and TRBJ1-1, is as follows: SQTIHQWPATLVQPVGSPLSLECTVEGTSNPNLYWYRQAAGRGLQLLFYSVGIGQISSEVPQNLSASRPQDRQFILSSKKLLLSDSGFYLCACRPFLLGLNTEAFFGQGTRLTVV.